What follows are 28 T cell receptor beta chains derived from one specimen sequenced in a study of blood T cell repertoires in COVID-19 (dated by TCRdb to the early 2020s). The library was generated by the immunoSEQ multiplex PCR assay. TCRdb mirrors the immuneACCESS table, restricted to in-frame sequences. Some clones are absent from its copies; in checked studies, under half trace to an unresolved V gene, and the reason for the others is unknown. Recorded for this sample are 350,000 to 400,000 clones; 75% to 90% of them occurred a single time. Of the sample, roughly 7.1% is held by the ten largest clones. Sequencing input: peripheral blood. Receptors originate from a woman between 55 and 75 years old with COVID-19, enrolled during active disease.

The J gene is TRBJ1-2, the V gene TRBV9; 7 bases are shared with TRBD1. The V gene end was trimmed by 4 bases and the J gene end by 8 bases; junction bases not matched to a gene: 5. This CDR3 contains 12 residues. From germline, CDR1 is SGDLS and CDR2 YYNGEE. The CDR3 region is CASSNRGQGYTF. In DNA, the CDR3 is TGTGCCAGCAGCAACAGGGGACAGGGCTACACCTTC.

The rearrangement links TRBV27 to TRBJ2-7, with a possible D match to TRBD1 (6 bases). With 5 bases removed from V and 7 bases from J, the gap between germline ends came to 21 bases. This CDR3 is 15 amino acids long. Germline V gene data show CDR1 as MNHEY and CDR2 as SMNVEV (reference sequence). The CDR3 DNA sequence: TGTGCCAGCAGTCGTGGGACATGGGATGGAAATGAGCAGTACTTC. Translated: CASSRGTWDGNEQYF.

The chain has TRBV9 and TRBJ1-2; D gene unclear. This CDR3 has 15 amino acids. V was shortened by 0 bases and J by 1 base, with 10 bases between the two germline ends. Looked up from germline, CDR1 is SGDLS and CDR2 is YYNGEE. CDR3 DNA sequence: TGTGCCAGCAGCGTAGGAGGGAATAATAACTATGGCTACACCTTC. Its translation: CASSVGGNNNYGYTF.

This chain links TRBV5-5 with TRBJ2-1; no definite D call. The CDR3 has 14 residues. Germline CDR1 SGHKS, CDR2 YYEKEE (reference sequence). Trimming stripped 1 base from V and 0 bases from J, with 5 bases between. Here the CDR3 reads CASSLMSSYNEQFF. CDR3 DNA sequence: TGTGCCAGCAGCTTGATGAGCTCCTACAATGAGCAGTTCTTC.

This sequence joins TRBV5-1 and TRBJ2-1; 8 positions agree with TRBD2. The ends lost 2 bases at V and 4 bases at J; junction bases unmatched: 5. Germline-derived CDR1 and CDR2 are SGHRS and YFSETQ. CDR3 length equals 15 residues. CDR3 sequence: CASSFTSGDYNEQFF. The CDR3 DNA is TGCGCCAGCAGCTTTACTAGCGGAGATTACAATGAGCAGTTCTTC.

The count of this clone is one. This rearrangement joins TRBV19 to TRBJ1-5; D uncertain. There are 15 residues in the CDR3. Germline CDR1 and CDR2: LNHDA and SQIVND (reference sequence). Trimming stripped 5 bases from V and 2 bases from J, with 13 bases between. The chain's CDR3 is CASSAGLRGNQPQHF. The CDR3, as DNA: TGTGCCAGTAGTGCCGGCCTTCGGGGCAATCAGCCCCAGCATTTT.

The V and J genes are TRBV6-5 and TRBJ1-2; the D is unclear. CDR1 MNHEY and CDR2 SVGAGI come from the germline V gene. The CDR3 is 11 residues long. V was pared by 8 bases and J by 2 bases, with 6 bases between. The CDR3 sequence: CASGQNYGYTF. In DNA, the CDR3 is TGTGCCAGCGGGCAGAACTATGGCTACACCTTC.

J is TRBJ1-3 and V is TRBV11-3; no reliable D call. Per the germline V gene, CDR1 is SGHNT and CDR2 is YENEEA. With 7 bases removed from V and 0 bases from J, the gap between germline ends came to 13 bases. CDR3 length: 15 residues. As DNA, the CDR3 is TGTGCCAGCACAATTTCCCGGAGCTCTGGAAACACCATATATTTT. Its translation is CASTISRSSGNTIYF.

V is TRBV5-1 and J is TRBJ2-7; tentative D call: TRBD2 (5 bases). Trimming removed 2 bases from V and 5 bases from J, with 11 bases in between. This CDR3 region has 13 residues. Per the germline V gene, CDR1 is SGHRS and CDR2 is YFSETQ. For the CDR3, the DNA is TGCGCCAGCAGCTTACTAGGCGTCGACGAGCAGTACTTC. Its protein is CASSLLGVDEQYF.

The chain joins TRBV9 to TRBJ1-1; D possibly corresponds to TRBD1 (5 bases). This CDR3 spans 14 amino acids. The germline gives CDR1 SGDLS, CDR2 YYNGEE. The V gene lost 2 bases and the J gene lost 4 bases, with 12 bases spanning the gap. In nucleotides, the CDR3 is TGTGCCAGCAGCGTCGTGGGACTAGTCACTGAAGCTTTCTTT. Translating it yields CASSVVGLVTEAFF.

V is TRBV6-5 and J is TRBJ1-2; TRBD1 aligns across 9 bases. Germline V CDR1 and CDR2: MNHEY, SVGAGI. V lost 6 bases to trimming and J lost 4 bases; unmatched junction nucleotides: 6. The CDR3 is 14 residues long. The CDR3, as DNA: TGTGCCAGCAGGAGGGACAGGGCTAGCTATGGCTACACCTTC. Translation gives CASRRDRASYGYTF.

The rearrangement uses TRBV2 and TRBJ2-3; 15 bases line up with TRBD2. Germline CDR1 SNHLY, CDR2 FYNNEI. This CDR3 contains 18 residues. J gave up 5 bases and V 1 base, and 7 bases lay outside the gene matches. The CDR3 here is CASSEDLVGLAGGDTQYF. CDR3 sequence (DNA): TGTGCCAGCAGTGAAGATTTAGTGGGACTAGCGGGGGGAGATACGCAGTATTTT.

The rearrangement uses TRBV19 and TRBJ1-1; 8 bases line up with TRBD1. CDR1 is LNHDA, CDR2 SQIVND, per germline (reference sequence). With 6 bases clipped from V and 3 bases from J, the junction kept 3 bases outside the gene matches. The CDR3 extends over 13 amino acids. CDR3 in DNA: TGTGCCAGTAGCTCGGACAGGGACACTGAAGCTTTCTTT. It is translated as CASSSDRDTEAFF. The full variable domain, with the rest looked up from reference TRBV19 and TRBJ1-1, is DGGITQSPKYLFRKEGQNVTLSCEQNLNHDAMYWYRQDPGQGLRLIYYSQIVNDFQKGDIAEGYSVSREKKESFPLTVTSAQKNPTAFYLCASSSDRDTEAFFGQGTRLTVV.

The chain links TRBV5-1 to TRBJ2-7, with D possibly matching TRBD1 (7 bases). In germline, CDR1 is SGHRS, CDR2 YFSETQ. Deletions cut 0 bases from V and 6 bases from J, with 13 bases between. CDR3 length equals 14 residues. DNA for the CDR3: TGCGCCAGCAGCTTGGGACAGGGAGGAGGCGAGCAGTACTTC. Residues: CASSLGQGGGEQYF.

V usage is TRBV19 and J usage is TRBJ1-5; D might be TRBD1 (5 bases). V was trimmed by 10 bases and J by 7 bases, leaving 26 bases between them. Germline-derived CDR1 and CDR2 are LNHDA and SQIVND (reference sequence). This CDR3 spans 16 amino acids. CDR3 nucleotide sequence: TGTGCCACGCACGGAGGGGCAGGGAGCGGCCGGCAGCCCCAGCATTTT. As protein: CATHGGAGSGRQPQHF.

The J gene is TRBJ1-1, the V gene TRBV5-4; D call uncertain. The CDR3 has 11 amino acids. Trimming shortened V by 3 bases and J by 3 bases, and 3 bases separated the two germline ends. CDR1 and CDR2 from the germline V gene are SGHNT and YYREEE (reference sequence). CDR3 loop: CASSSDTEAFF. The CDR3 DNA reads TGTGCCAGCAGCTCGGACACTGAAGCTTTCTTT.

The rearrangement uses TRBV6-4 and TRBJ2-1; D unresolved. The CDR3 is 15 amino acids. Germline V gene data show CDR1 as MRHNA and CDR2 as SNTAGT. V gave up 0 bases and J gave up 7 bases, with 13 bases separating them. The chain's CDR3 is CASSDSVLGRNEQFF. In nucleotides, the CDR3 is TGTGCCAGCAGTGACTCGGTGCTCGGTCGGAATGAGCAGTTCTTC.

The V call is TRBV12-3 or TRBV12-4, the J call TRBJ2-1, with D possibly being TRBD2 (5 bases). The CDR3 is 13 amino acids. The ends were cut back, 7 bases at V and 3 bases at J, with 10 bases in the middle. CDR3 bases: TGTGCCAGCAAAAACGGGGACTACAATGAGCAGTTCTTC. It codes for CASKNGDYNEQFF.

This chain uses TRBV7-8 with TRBJ2-4, with D possibly TRBD1 on 7 matching bases. Germline lookup yields CDR1 SGHVS and CDR2 FQNEAQ. With 3 bases removed from V and 8 bases from J, the gap between germline ends came to 32 bases. The CDR3 loop spans 20 amino acids. CDR3 amino acids: CASSFGIPGSGGGGRHIQYF. CDR3 bases: TGTGCCAGCAGCTTCGGAATTCCCGGATCAGGGGGAGGTGGTCGTCACATTCAGTACTTC.

This chain joins TRBV7-2 and TRBJ1-2; no firm D call. V was shortened by 2 bases and J by 0 bases, with 13 bases between the two germline ends. In germline, CDR1 is SGHTA, CDR2 FQGNSA. This CDR3 has 16 amino acids. The chain's CDR3 is CASSLLGTDTNYGYTF. In DNA, the CDR3 is TGTGCCAGCAGCTTATTAGGCACAGATACTAACTATGGCTACACCTTC. Full variable domain (outside the CDR3, taken from reference TRBV7-2 and TRBJ1-2): GAGVSQSPSNKVTEKGKDVELRCDPISGHTALYWYRQSLGQGLEFLIYFQGNSAPDKSGLPSDRFSAERTGGSVSTLTIQRTQQEDSAVYLCASSLLGTDTNYGYTFGSGTRLTVV.

The chain couples TRBV4-1 to TRBJ2-1; TRBD1 agrees at 9 bases. In germline, CDR1 is MGHRA, CDR2 YSYEKL. The CDR3 contains 13 residues. After removal of 8 bases from V and 7 bases from J, the junction contained 6 bases not matched to a gene. The chain's CDR3 is CASVPTGGNEQFF. The CDR3 DNA reads TGCGCCAGCGTGCCGACAGGGGGTAATGAGCAGTTCTTC.

This chain uses TRBV7-8 with TRBJ1-2, with TRBD1 identical over 7 bases. The CDR3 has 17 residues. The ends lost 3 bases at V and 4 bases at J; junction bases unmatched: 14. Germline V lookup: CDR1 SGHVS, CDR2 FQNEAQ. CDR3 nucleotide sequence: TGTGCCAGCAGCTTGGCACTACGGGACAGCTATTTCTATGGCTACACCTTC. This translates into CASSLALRDSYFYGYTF.

The rearrangement uses TRBV27 and TRBJ2-1; TRBD1 matches 9 bases. The CDR3 is made up of 16 amino acids. With 4 bases clipped from V and 7 bases from J, the junction kept 11 bases outside the gene matches. Germline V gene lookup returns CDR1 MNHEY and CDR2 SMNVEV (reference sequence). Written as DNA, the CDR3 is TGTGCCAGCAGTTCAAAAGGACAGGGGAGAAGGAATGAGCAGTTCTTC. It yields the protein CASSSKGQGRRNEQFF.

The rearrangement links TRBV30 to TRBJ1-1; 7 nucleotides match TRBD1. Germline-derived CDR1 and CDR2 are GTSNPN and SVGIG (reference sequence). There are 14 residues in the CDR3. The ends lost 3 bases at V and 4 bases at J; junction bases unmatched: 8. The CDR3 here is CAWSTGEGSTEAFF. CDR3 coding DNA: TGTGCCTGGAGCACAGGGGAAGGATCCACTGAAGCTTTCTTT.

The rearrangement links TRBV30 to TRBJ2-2, with D perhaps TRBD1 (5 bases). The CDR3 is 13 residues long. CDR1 is GTSNPN and CDR2 is SVGIG in the germline V gene (reference sequence). V was cut by 5 bases and J by 1 base, with 8 bases left in between. In nucleotides, the CDR3 is TGTGCCTGGGAAACAGGGAACACCGGGGAGCTGTTTTTT. This encodes CAWETGNTGELFF.

The chain couples TRBV27 to TRBJ2-7, with TRBD2 matching 8 bases. V dropped 2 bases and J dropped 7; count of bases not matched to a gene: 4. The germline V gene encodes CDR1 MNHEY and CDR2 SMNVEV (reference sequence). The length of the CDR3 is 13 residues. The CDR3 DNA reads TGTGCCAGCAGTTTACCCGGCGGGGGGGAGCAGTACTTC. It is translated as CASSLPGGGEQYF.

This chain connects TRBV29-1 to TRBJ1-2; 7 bases align to TRBD1. The CDR3 spans 12 residues. Germline V gene lookup returns CDR1 SQVTM and CDR2 ANQGSEA. Germline trimming cut 4 bases from V and 4 bases from J; bases unmatched to any gene: 3. The chain's CDR3 is CSVGGQAYGYTF. As DNA, the CDR3 is TGCAGCGTTGGTGGACAGGCCTATGGCTACACCTTC.

The chain carries TRBV7-7 and TRBJ2-5; 12 bases line up with TRBD2. V lost 2 bases and J lost 2; bases outside the gene matches: 9. The CDR3 consists of 18 residues. Germline V gene data show CDR1 as SSHAT and CDR2 as FNYEAQ (reference sequence). The CDR3 loop reads CASSLPLAGGPGQETQYF. In DNA form, the CDR3 reads TGTGCCAGCAGCTTACCCCTAGCGGGGGGGCCAGGGCAAGAGACCCAGTACTTC. The full variable domain, with the rest looked up from reference TRBV7-7 and TRBJ2-5, is GAGVSQSPRYKVTKRGQDVTLRCDPISSHATLYWYQQALGQGPEFLTYFNYEAQPDKSGLPSDRFSAERPEGSISTLTIQRTEQRDSAMYRCASSLPLAGGPGQETQYFGPGTRLLVL.